A single sample gave rise to the 3 T cell receptor beta chains below, sequenced in a study of blood T cells in healthy people across ages. Combining a sample-barcoded 5' primer with a J-beta primer mix, a second PCR ran for 7 to 11 cycles. TCRdb re-called the 5' RACE reads with MiXCR, one entry per CDR3 protein. This sample has just under 550,000 distinct CDR3 sequences, with nearly 25% found just once. In addition, the sample was reused for a study of T cells of mothers and their children.

Source material: blood. The receptors stem from a boy younger than 18 in good health.

The chain combines TRBV28 with TRBJ2-7, with 7 bases identical to TRBD2. Per germline, CDR1 MDHEN and CDR2 SYDVKM. This CDR3 region has 18 residues. V shed 2 bases, J shed 0 bases, and the junction held 13 bases outside the gene matches. The CDR3 sequence: CASSLGWPSGGRSYEQYF. In nucleotides, the CDR3 is TGTGCCAGCAGTTTAGGTTGGCCTAGCGGTGGGCGCTCCTACGAGCAGTACTTC.

The rearrangement joins TRBV9 to TRBJ2-1, with 8 positions matching TRBD2. The CDR3 is made up of 17 amino acids. The germline CDR1 and CDR2 sequences are SGDLS and YYNGEE. The junction had 6 bases not matched to a gene; V was cut back by 0 bases and J by 1 base. The CDR3 is CASSVGGSGKSYNEQFF. The CDR3 DNA reads as TGTGCCAGCAGCGTAGGTGGTAGCGGGAAGTCCTACAATGAGCAGTTCTTC. Drawing the rest from reference TRBV9 and TRBJ2-1, the complete variable domain is DSGVTQTPKHLITATGQRVTLRCSPRSGDLSVYWYQQSLDQGLQFLIQYYNGEERAKGNILERFSAQQFPDLHSELNLSSLELGDSALYFCASSVGGSGKSYNEQFFGPGTRLTVL.

The J gene is TRBJ1-2, the V gene TRBV4-1; unclear D gene. Germline V gives CDR1 MGHRA, CDR2 YSYEKL. The length of the CDR3 is 14 residues. Between the trimmed V and J ends, which lost 1 base and 8 bases, there was a span of 14 bases. The CDR3 DNA reads TGCGCCAGCAGCCAAGTAGAGGCGCGACGGGGCTACACCTTC. Its protein product is CASSQVEARRGYTF.